This entry lists 5 T cell receptor beta chains sequenced from one sample in a study of somatic mutations in cytotoxic T cells in rheumatoid arthritis. The method was immunoSEQ multiplex PCR; TCRdb's version includes in-frame clones alone and lacks a portion of them. Seen here are 15,000 to 20,000 clones, roughly three quarters observed once, and the top ten hold about 22%. The sample taken for sequencing was CD8+ T cells sorted from blood. The receptor set was obtained from an adult with rheumatoid arthritis.

As concerns this clone: It is unclear where the CDR3 begins or ends on the DNA, so no DNA is shown, and the CDR3 is as TCRdb lists it. The chain employs TRBV7-9 and TRBJ2-7; the DNA was not used to check the table's D call, TRBD1. The CDR3 has 12 residues if both end residues are counted. Germline CDR1 and CDR2: SEHNR and FQNEAQ (reference sequence). CDR3 amino acids: CASSFGTGSPYF.

This clone was counted a few times. The chain carries TRBV7-9 and TRBJ2-7; 10 nucleotides line up with TRBD2. The CDR3 length is 15 residues. CDR1 SEHNR and CDR2 FQNEAQ come from the germline V gene (reference sequence). After removal of 5 bases from V and 10 bases from J, the junction contained 14 bases not matched to a gene. DNA of the CDR3: TGTGCCAGCAGCACAAGCGGGAGGGCCGATCGGGCACAGTACTTC. Translation gives CASSTSGRADRAQYF.

The chain recombines TRBV6-1 with TRBJ1-1; TRBD1 matches at 9 bases. This CDR3 has 10 residues. In germline, CDR1 is MNHNS, CDR2 SASEGT. Germline trimming cut 9 bases from V and 11 bases from J; bases unmatched to any gene: 4. In DNA form, the CDR3 reads TGTGCCAGTACCGGGACAGGGGCTTTCTTT. This encodes CASTGTGAFF.

J is TRBJ2-7 and V is TRBV27; 9 nucleotides line up with TRBD2. V dropped 5 bases and J dropped 2; count of bases not matched to a gene: 7. Looked up from germline, CDR1 is MNHEY and CDR2 is SMNVEV (reference sequence). The CDR3 sequence is 15 residues long. DNA for the CDR3: TGTGCCAGCAGTCTTAGCGGGAGTGTAACCTACGAGCAGTACTTC. Translated: CASSLSGSVTYEQYF.

This clone was picked up a small number of times. The chain has TRBV4-3 and TRBJ2-2; no clear D. The germline CDR1 and CDR2 sequences are LGHNA and YSLEER. This CDR3 is 16 amino acids long. V was shortened by 5 bases and J by 7 bases, with 20 bases between the two germline ends. CDR3 sequence: CASSSSRLPVSGELFF. The CDR3, as DNA: TGCGCCAGCAGCTCAAGCCGGCTCCCCGTAAGCGGGGAGCTGTTTTTT.